Sequencing of this T cell receptor (beta chain) was carried out in a study of T cell changes during pregnancy in multiple sclerosis. Germline values: CDR1 SGHRS, CDR2 YFSETQ. J gave up 1 base and V 2 bases, and 2 bases lay outside the gene matches. CDR3 length equals 15 residues. Sequenced by immunoSEQ multiplex PCR; TCRdb stores in-frame clones only, minus some. This table holds about 44,000 clones, 89% found once. The material was CD4+ T cells from peripheral blood mononuclear cells, obtained after pregnancy. The V call is TRBV5-1, the J call TRBJ2-2, with TRBD1 identical over 7 bases. The sequence was collected from a female donor with multiple sclerosis, enrolled in a pregnancy study. CDR3 protein: CASSFRTGNTGELFF. DNA for the CDR3: TGCGCCAGCAGCTTTAGGACAGGGAACACCGGGGAGCTGTTTTTT. Full variable domain (missing parts from reference TRBV5-1 and TRBJ2-2): KAGVTQTPRYLIKTRGQQVTLSCSPISGHRSVSWYQQTPGQGLQFLFEYFSETQRNKGNFPGRFSGRQFSNSRSEMNVSTLELGDSALYLCASSFRTGNTGELFFGEGSRLTVL.